Following are 17 T cell receptor beta chains from one sample sequenced in a study of beta chain features in type 1 diabetes. Overall study results and limits: All four CD4+ subsets of Type 1 diabetes patients contained TCRB CDR3s that were moderately but significantly shorter.

Their cognate antigens are unknown. cDNA synthesis used the whole RNA isolate, giving expressed TCRB sequences. Some clones are missing from TCRdb's copy, which holds only in-frame ones; the method was immunoSEQ multiplex PCR. The profile shows approximately 14,000 clones, roughly 60% of them singletons. Input material: stem cell memory CD4+ T cells from blood. These receptor sequences come from a woman aged 18-29 years with type 1 diabetes.

The J gene is TRBJ2-2, the V gene TRBV7-6, with D tentatively TRBD1 (6 bases). V was shortened by 4 bases and J by 0 bases, with 9 bases between the two germline ends. Germline V gene data show CDR1 as SGHVS and CDR2 as FNYEAQ. This CDR3 is built from 15 residues. The CDR3 sequence is CASSWDITNTGELFF. CDR3 in DNA: TGTGCCAGCAGCTGGGACATCACGAACACCGGGGAGCTGTTTTTT. The full variable domain, with the rest looked up from reference TRBV7-6 and TRBJ2-2, is GAGVSQSPRYKVTKRGQDVALRCDPISGHVSLYWYRQALGQGPEFLTYFNYEAQQDKSGLPNDRFSAERPEGSISTLTIQRTEQRDSAMYRCASSWDITNTGELFFGEGSRLTVL.

This rearrangement joins TRBV7-2 to TRBJ2-5; possibly TRBD1 for D (8 bases). The V gene's germline CDR1 is SGHTA and CDR2 FQGNSA. The CDR3 runs 14 residues. The V end was cut by 5 bases, the J end by 9 bases, with 19 bases between. CDR3 sequence (DNA): TGTGCCAGCAGCCCATTGGACAGGGCGGGGGCCCAGTACTTC. The encoded protein is CASSPLDRAGAQYF.

The chain recombines TRBV9 with TRBJ1-1, with D uncertain. The germline CDR1 and CDR2 sequences are SGDLS and YYNGEE. The length of the CDR3 is 14 residues. Deletions cut 4 bases from V and 1 base from J, with 11 bases between. The CDR3 sequence is CASSSPRGNTEAFF. DNA of the CDR3: TGTGCCAGCAGCTCCCCCCGGGGGAACACTGAAGCTTTCTTT.

This clone was counted a few times. J is TRBJ2-3 and V is TRBV29-1; 10 positions agree with TRBD1. In germline, CDR1 is SQVTM, CDR2 ANQGSEA. With 5 bases clipped from V and 6 bases from J, the junction kept 8 bases outside the gene matches. This CDR3 contains 14 residues. The CDR3 sequence: CSVSGTGALDTQYF. The CDR3 coding sequence is TGCAGCGTTAGCGGGACAGGGGCTTTGGATACGCAGTATTTT.

V and J are TRBV29-1 and TRBJ2-5; TRBD2 matches 8 bases. The V and J ends lost 6 bases and 2 bases, in that order; junction bases with no gene match: 5. The germline gives CDR1 SQVTM, CDR2 ANQGSEA. This CDR3 contains 13 residues. The CDR3, as DNA: TGCAGCGTCGTACTAGCGGCTCAAGAGACCCAGTACTTC. This translates into CSVVLAAQETQYF.

The J gene is TRBJ2-3, the V gene TRBV7-8; TRBD2 is a possible D gene (6 bases). The germline CDR1 and CDR2 sequences are SGHVS and FQNEAQ. V lost 1 base and J lost 2, with 13 bases in between. This CDR3 spans 16 amino acids. In DNA form, the CDR3 reads TGTGCCAGCAGCTTAGGAAATAGCGGAATCACAGATACGCAGTATTTT. Translating gives CASSLGNSGITDTQYF.

The chain couples TRBV7-2 to TRBJ1-5; D gene unclear. V gave up 3 bases and J gave up 0 bases, with 9 bases separating them. Germline CDR1 SGHTA, CDR2 FQGNSA. This CDR3 contains 15 residues. For the CDR3, the DNA is TGTGCCAGCAGCTTTCAGGCAGATAGCAATCAGCCCCAGCATTTT. This gives the protein CASSFQADSNQPQHF.

V gene TRBV21-1 combines with J gene TRBJ2-4; the table's D call, TRBD1, has no DNA check behind it. TRBV21-1 constitutes a pseudogene. This CDR3 has 12 amino acids. CDR3 region: CASSKETGIQYF. The CDR3 region has the DNA TGTGCCAGCAGCAAAGAGACAGGCATTCAGTACTTC.

V and J are TRBV23-1 and TRBJ2-1; the match to TRBD2 covers 7 bases. TRBV23-1 is marked as an open reading frame, function uncertain. CDR3 length equals 21 residues. The V gene end was trimmed by 2 bases and the J gene end by 1 base; junction bases not matched to a gene: 20. The CDR3 loop reads CASSQPVKRDSLKPSYNEQFF. The DNA for the CDR3 is TGCGCCAGCAGTCAACCCGTGAAGCGGGACTCACTAAAGCCGTCCTACAATGAGCAGTTCTTC.

The gene calls are TRBV29-1 and TRBJ1-4; D possibly corresponds to TRBD1 (6 bases). Trimming took 4 bases from V and 6 from J, leaving 15 bases between them. Germline V lookup: CDR1 SQVTM, CDR2 ANQGSEA. The CDR3 consists of 14 residues. CDR3 DNA sequence: TGCAGCGTTGTAGGGGGGGCTCGCGATGAAAAACTGTTTTTT. This gives the protein CSVVGGARDEKLFF.

The chain employs TRBV30 and TRBJ2-5, with TRBD1 matching 8 bases. Trimming took 8 bases from V and 5 from J; bases not matched to a gene: 13. The germline gives CDR1 GTSNPN, CDR2 SVGIG (reference sequence). There are 14 residues in the CDR3. The CDR3 DNA is TGTGCCGGGGACAGGACTGGACCCGGCGAGACCCAGTACTTC. This gives the protein CAGDRTGPGETQYF.

CDR3 protein: CASSSFLRIQNYGYTF. The DNA of the CDR3 is TGTGCCAGCAGCTCATTCCTCAGGATCCAAAACTATGGCTACACCTTC. This chain uses TRBV7-2 with TRBJ1-2; D remains unclear. Looked up from germline, CDR1 is SGHTA and CDR2 is FQGNSA. V lost 4 bases and J lost 2, with 17 bases in between. This CDR3 has 16 amino acids.

This clone was counted between two and nine times. CDR3 residues: CAISEITLADNEQFF. The CDR3 DNA reads TGTGCCATCAGTGAAATTACGCTAGCGGACAATGAGCAGTTCTTC. The chain links TRBV10-3 to TRBJ2-1, with 7 positions matching TRBD2. In germline, CDR1 is ENHRY, CDR2 SYGVKD. The CDR3 sequence is 15 residues long. The V segment lost 3 bases and the J segment 5 bases; nucleotides outside the gene matches: 7.

This clone was seen a single time. V and J are TRBV10-3 and TRBJ2-2, with no clear D. The CDR3 is made up of 15 amino acids. Trimming shortened V by 0 bases and J by 0 bases, and 5 bases separated the two germline ends. In germline, CDR1 is ENHRY, CDR2 SYGVKD. The CDR3: CAISESTANTGELFF. CDR3 DNA: TGTGCCATCAGTGAGTCGACTGCGAACACCGGGGAGCTGTTTTTT.

The chain carries TRBV30 and TRBJ2-3, with D perhaps TRBD2 (6 bases). Germline V gives CDR1 GTSNPN, CDR2 SVGIG (reference sequence). The CDR3 extends over 16 amino acids. Trimming removed 0 bases at V and 6 bases at J, with 19 bases between. The DNA of the CDR3 is TGTGCCTGGAGTGTACGAATGGGAGGCCGGGGGGATACGCAGTATTTT. Translated: CAWSVRMGGRGDTQYF.

CDR3 DNA: TGTGCCAGCAGCTTGGAAGGGATAGCGGTAGCTTTCTTT. Its translation: CASSLEGIAVAFF. The chain couples TRBV5-6 to TRBJ1-1, with unresolved D. CDR3 length: 13 amino acids. Deletions cut 0 bases from V and 10 bases from J, with 13 bases between. Germline V gene lookup returns CDR1 SGHDT and CDR2 YYEEEE.

This chain uses TRBV9 with TRBJ2-3; D is uncertain. Trimming took off 0 bases at V and 0 bases at J, with 8 bases between the two ends. The CDR3 runs 15 residues. Looked up from germline, CDR1 is SGDLS and CDR2 is YYNGEE. DNA for the CDR3: TGTGCCAGCAGCGTAGCGGTTGTTAGCACAGATACGCAGTATTTT. Encoded protein: CASSVAVVSTDTQYF.